Sequencing of this T cell receptor (beta chain) was carried out in a study of lymphopenia after photon versus proton radiotherapy. Broader study findings: Better survival with proton therapy was suggested as possible, not demonstrated.

Remarks on this clone: Antigen: not known.

The V gene's germline CDR1 is MRHNA and CDR2 SNTAGT. The CDR3 runs 14 residues. The germline V and J ends were trimmed by 2 bases and 1 base, with 5 bases remaining between them. Generated by immunoSEQ multiplex PCR, the TCRdb table keeps only in-frame clones and is missing some. The sample shows approximately 160,000 clones, more than 85% of them seen only once. This specimen consisted of peripheral blood, obtained from a patient treated with photon-based radiotherapy. The TCR comes from a man in his forties or fifties with gastric cancer. This sequence joins TRBV6-4 and TRBJ2-2; a possible D gene is TRBD2 (5 bases). CDR3 DNA sequence: TGTGCCAGCAGTGACGAGGGGAACACCGGGGAGCTGTTTTTT. This sequence encodes CASSDEGNTGELFF.